The clone carrying this TCR beta chain was recorded a few times. RNA transcripts were the source from which TCR beta CDR3 regions were amplified. Second-round multiplex PCR came after a first-round RT-PCR that employed HTBI primers. In TCRdb, the multiplex PCR reads were re-called with MiXCR into one record per CDR3 protein. This table has about 740,000 distinct CDR3 sequences, 35% to 50% appearing once. The data derive from a study of Graves' ophthalmopathy and Graves' hyperthyroidism. This CDR3 region has 14 residues. The ends were cut back, 4 bases at V and 2 bases at J, with 8 bases in the middle.

This TCR came from an adult man with Graves' ophthalmopathy. Sequencing was performed on peripheral blood. The chain combines TRBV12-3 or TRBV12-4 with TRBJ1-4; D is unclear. CDR3 nucleotide sequence: TGTGCCAGCAGTTCGTCTGTGACTAATGAAAAACTGTTTTTT. This translates into CASSSSVTNEKLFF.